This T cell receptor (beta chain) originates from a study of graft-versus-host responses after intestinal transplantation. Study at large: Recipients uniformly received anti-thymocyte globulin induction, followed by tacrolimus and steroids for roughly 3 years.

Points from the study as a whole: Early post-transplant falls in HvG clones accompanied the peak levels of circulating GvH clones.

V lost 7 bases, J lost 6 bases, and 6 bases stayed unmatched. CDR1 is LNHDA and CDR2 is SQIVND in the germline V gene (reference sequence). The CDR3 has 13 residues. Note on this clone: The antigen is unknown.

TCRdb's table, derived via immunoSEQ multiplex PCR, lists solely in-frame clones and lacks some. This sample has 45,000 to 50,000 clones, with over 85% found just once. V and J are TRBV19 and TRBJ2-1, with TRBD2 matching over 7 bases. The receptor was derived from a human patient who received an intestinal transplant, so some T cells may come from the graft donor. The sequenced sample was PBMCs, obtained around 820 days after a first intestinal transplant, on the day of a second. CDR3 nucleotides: TGTGCCAGTACTTCACTAGCGTTCAATGAGCAGTTCTTC. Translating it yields CASTSLAFNEQFF.